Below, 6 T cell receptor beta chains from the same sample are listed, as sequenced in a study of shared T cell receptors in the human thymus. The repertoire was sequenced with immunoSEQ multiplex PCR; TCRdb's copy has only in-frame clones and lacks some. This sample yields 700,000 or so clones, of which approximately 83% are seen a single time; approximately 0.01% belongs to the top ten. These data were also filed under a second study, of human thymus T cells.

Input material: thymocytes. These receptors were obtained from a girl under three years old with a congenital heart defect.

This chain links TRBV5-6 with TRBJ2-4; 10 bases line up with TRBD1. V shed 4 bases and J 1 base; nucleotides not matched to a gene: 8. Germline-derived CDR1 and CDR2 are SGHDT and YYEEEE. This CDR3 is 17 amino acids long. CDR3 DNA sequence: TGTGCCAGCAGCCCCAGGACAGGGGGAGAGGCCAAAAACATTCAGTACTTC. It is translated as CASSPRTGGEAKNIQYF.

The CDR3 reads CASSSPRDRGTDTQYF. The CDR3 DNA reads TGCGCCAGCAGCTCACCTCGGGACAGGGGCACAGATACGCAGTATTTT. The rearrangement uses TRBV5-1 and TRBJ2-3, with TRBD1 matching over 9 bases. This CDR3 has 16 residues. Germline CDR1 is SGHRS and CDR2 is YFSETQ. V lost 3 bases, J lost 1 base, and 6 bases stayed unmatched.

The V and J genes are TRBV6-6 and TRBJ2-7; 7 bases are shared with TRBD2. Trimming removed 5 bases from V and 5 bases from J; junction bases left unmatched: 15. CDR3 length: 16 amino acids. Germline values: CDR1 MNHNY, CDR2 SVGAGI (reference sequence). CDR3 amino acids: CASSPEGRGGTHEQYF. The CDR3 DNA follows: TGTGCCAGCAGTCCGGAAGGGAGGGGAGGGACCCACGAGCAGTACTTC.

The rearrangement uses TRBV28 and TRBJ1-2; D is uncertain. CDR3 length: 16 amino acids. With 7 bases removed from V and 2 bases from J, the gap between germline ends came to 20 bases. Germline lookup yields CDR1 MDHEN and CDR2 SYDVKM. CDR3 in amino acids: CASTPLEWPANYGYTF. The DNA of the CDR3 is TGTGCCAGCACCCCCCTCGAGTGGCCAGCGAACTATGGCTACACCTTC.

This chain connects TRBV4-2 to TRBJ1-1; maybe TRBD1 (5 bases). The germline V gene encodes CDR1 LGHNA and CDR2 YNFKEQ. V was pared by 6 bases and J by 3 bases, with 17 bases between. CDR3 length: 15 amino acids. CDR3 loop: CASSKRAGGDTEAFF. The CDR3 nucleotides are TGTGCCAGCAGTAAAAGGGCGGGAGGGGACACTGAAGCTTTCTTT.

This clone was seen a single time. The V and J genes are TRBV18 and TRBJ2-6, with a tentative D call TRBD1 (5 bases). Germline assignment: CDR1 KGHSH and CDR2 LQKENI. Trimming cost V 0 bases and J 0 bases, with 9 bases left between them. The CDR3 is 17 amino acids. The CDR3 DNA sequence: TGTGCCAGCTCACCACCCCAGGGCGGCTCTGGGGCCAACGTCCTGACTTTC. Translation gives CASSPPQGGSGANVLTF.